This TCR beta chain stems from a study of blood T cell repertoires in COVID-19. About the research overall: Sites in the United States, Italy and Spain provided acute and convalescent COVID-19 samples. The analysed material was cDNA or gDNA that came from T cells, B-cell-depleted T cells, or PBMCs.

The V gene's germline CDR1 is MNHEY and CDR2 SVGAGI. Trimming removed 6 bases at V and 0 bases at J, with 9 bases between. This CDR3 has 14 amino acids. This clone was observed once. The authors' processing: Estimation of nucleated cell counts relied on the amplification of reference gene primers. The method was immunoSEQ multiplex PCR; TCRdb's version includes in-frame clones alone and lacks a portion of them. D and trimming were read from the DNA, whereas the V and J calls and clone size are those reported in that table. The data hold about 110,000 clones, with around nine tenths observed a single time.

This rearrangement joins TRBV6-5 to TRBJ2-1; D is possibly TRBD2 (6 bases). The material sequenced was peripheral blood. The TCR was taken from a middle-aged man with acute or convalescent COVID-19. CDR3 region: CASRIADSYNEQFF. CDR3 DNA sequence: TGTGCCAGCAGAATAGCGGACTCCTACAATGAGCAGTTCTTC.